This TCR beta chain derives from a study of radiotherapy plus CTLA-4 blockade in lung cancer. Background on the study: Disease control was present in 25% to 35% of patients, and objective responses in 15% to 20%. Study-wide results and caveats: The authors reported that early blood T cell clone dynamics, with interferon-beta, best predicted response. Radiotherapy plus ipilimumab was followed by expansion in blood of tumor-derived TCR clones.

With respect to this clone: Its specificity is unknown.

Those patients who had chemo-refractory metastatic non-small-cell lung cancer were given focal radiation along with CTLA-4 blockade through ipilimumab. Germline V CDR1 and CDR2: SGHTA, FQGTGA. The ends lost 5 bases at V and 9 bases at J; junction bases unmatched: 11. The CDR3 consists of 15 residues. Generated by immunoSEQ multiplex PCR, the TCRdb table keeps only in-frame clones and is missing some. The profile shows around 82,000 clones, roughly 79% of them singletons. The V and J genes are TRBV7-3 and TRBJ2-3; TRBD1 matches at 10 bases. This clonotype was obtained from a human donor with non-small cell lung cancer whose response to radiotherapy plus ipilimumab could not be evaluated. Some clones in this sample may be carry-over from other donors' samples. The sequenced sample was peripheral blood, obtained from a patient treated with radiotherapy plus ipilimumab. CDR3 in DNA: TGTGCCAGCAGCCCCTCCGGGACAGGGGAAGTCACGCAGTATTTT. Translated: CASSPSGTGEVTQYF. Complete variable domain (other parts from reference TRBV7-3 and TRBJ2-3): GAGVSQTPSNKVTEKGKYVELRCDPISGHTALYWYRQSLGQGPEFLIYFQGTGAADDSGLPNDRFFAVRPEGSVSTLKIQRTERGDSAVYLCASSPSGTGEVTQYFGPGTRLTVL.